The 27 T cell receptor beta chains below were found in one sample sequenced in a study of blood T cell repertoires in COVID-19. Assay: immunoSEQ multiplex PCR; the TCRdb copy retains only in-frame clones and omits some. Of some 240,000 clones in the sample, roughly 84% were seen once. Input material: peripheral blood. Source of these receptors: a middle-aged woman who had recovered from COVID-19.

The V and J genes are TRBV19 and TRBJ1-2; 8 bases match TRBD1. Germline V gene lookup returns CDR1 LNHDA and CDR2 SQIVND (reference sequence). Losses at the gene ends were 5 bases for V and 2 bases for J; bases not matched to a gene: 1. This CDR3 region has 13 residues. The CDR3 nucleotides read TGTGCCAGTAGTGACAGGGGCAACTATGGCTACACCTTC. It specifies CASSDRGNYGYTF.

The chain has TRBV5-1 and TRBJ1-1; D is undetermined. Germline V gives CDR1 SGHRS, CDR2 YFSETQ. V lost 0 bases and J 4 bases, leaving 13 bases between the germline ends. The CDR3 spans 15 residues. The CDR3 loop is CASSLARGPSTEAFF. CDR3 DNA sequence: TGCGCCAGCAGCTTGGCCCGAGGGCCGTCCACTGAAGCTTTCTTT.

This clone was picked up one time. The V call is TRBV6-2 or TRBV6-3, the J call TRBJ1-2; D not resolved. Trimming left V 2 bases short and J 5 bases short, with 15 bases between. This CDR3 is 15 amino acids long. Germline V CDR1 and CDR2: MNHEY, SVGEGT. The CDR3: CASSYPGSTGYGYTF. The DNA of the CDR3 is TGTGCCAGCAGTTACCCCGGGTCGACCGGGTATGGCTACACCTTC.

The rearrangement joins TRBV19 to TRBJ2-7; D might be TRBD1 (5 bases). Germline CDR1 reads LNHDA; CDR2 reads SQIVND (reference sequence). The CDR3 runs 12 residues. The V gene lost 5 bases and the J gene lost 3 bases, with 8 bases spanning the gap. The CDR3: CASSSTVYEQYF. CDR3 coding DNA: TGTGCCAGTAGTTCGACAGTCTACGAGCAGTACTTC.

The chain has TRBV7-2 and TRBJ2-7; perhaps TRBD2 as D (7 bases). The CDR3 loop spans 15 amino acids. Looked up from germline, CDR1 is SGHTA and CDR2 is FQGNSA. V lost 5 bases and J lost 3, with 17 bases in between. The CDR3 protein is CASSPLGGADYEQYF. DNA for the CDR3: TGTGCCAGCAGCCCCCTTGGGGGGGCGGACTACGAGCAGTACTTC.

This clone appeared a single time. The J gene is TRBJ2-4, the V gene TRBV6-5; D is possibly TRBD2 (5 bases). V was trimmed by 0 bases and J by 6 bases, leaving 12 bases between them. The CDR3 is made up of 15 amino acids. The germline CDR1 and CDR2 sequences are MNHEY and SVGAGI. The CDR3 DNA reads TGTGCCAGCAGTTACTCGGAGACCGGACTAAACATTCAGTACTTC. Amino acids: CASSYSETGLNIQYF.

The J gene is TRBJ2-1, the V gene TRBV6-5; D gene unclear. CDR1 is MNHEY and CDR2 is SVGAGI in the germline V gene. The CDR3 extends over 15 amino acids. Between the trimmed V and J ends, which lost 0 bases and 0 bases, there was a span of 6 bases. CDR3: CASSYSGNSYNEQFF. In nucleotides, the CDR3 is TGTGCCAGCAGTTACTCGGGCAACTCCTACAATGAGCAGTTCTTC.

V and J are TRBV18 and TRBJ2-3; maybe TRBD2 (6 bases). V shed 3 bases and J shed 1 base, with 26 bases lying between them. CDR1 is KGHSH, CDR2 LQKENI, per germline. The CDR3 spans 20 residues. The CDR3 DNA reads TGTGCCAGCTCACCGGTCTGGAGGGGTTTATTAGTCTCCCGCACAGATACGCAGTATTTT. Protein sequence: CASSPVWRGLLVSRTDTQYF.

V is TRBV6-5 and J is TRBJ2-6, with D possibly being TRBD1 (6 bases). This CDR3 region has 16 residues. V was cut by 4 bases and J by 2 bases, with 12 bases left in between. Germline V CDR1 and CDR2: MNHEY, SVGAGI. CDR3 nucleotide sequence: TGTGCCAGCAGTTCAGGGACATGGCCTGGGGCCAACGTCCTGACTTTC. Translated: CASSSGTWPGANVLTF.

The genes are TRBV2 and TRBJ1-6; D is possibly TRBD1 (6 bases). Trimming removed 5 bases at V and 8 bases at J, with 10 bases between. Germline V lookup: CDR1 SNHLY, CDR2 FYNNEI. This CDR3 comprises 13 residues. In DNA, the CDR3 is TGTGCCAGCAGTAGGGGGTTGGATTCACCCCTCCACTTT. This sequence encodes CASSRGLDSPLHF. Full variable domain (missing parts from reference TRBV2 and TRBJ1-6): EPEVTQTPSHQVTQMGQEVILRCVPISNHLYFYWYRQILGQKVEFLVSFYNNEISEKSEIFDDQFSVERPDGSNFTLKIRSTKLEDSAMYFCASSRGLDSPLHFGNGTRLTVT.

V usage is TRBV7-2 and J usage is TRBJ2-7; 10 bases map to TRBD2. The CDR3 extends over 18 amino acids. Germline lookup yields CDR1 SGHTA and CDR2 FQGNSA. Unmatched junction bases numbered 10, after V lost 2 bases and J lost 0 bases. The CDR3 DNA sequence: TGTGCCAGCAGCTTACTTCCTAGCGGGGGAAGTGACTCCTACGAGCAGTACTTC. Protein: CASSLLPSGGSDSYEQYF.

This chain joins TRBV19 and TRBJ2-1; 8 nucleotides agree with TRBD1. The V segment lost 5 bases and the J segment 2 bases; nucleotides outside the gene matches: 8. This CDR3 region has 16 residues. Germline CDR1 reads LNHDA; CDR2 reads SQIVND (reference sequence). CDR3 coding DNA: TGTGCCAGTAGTCCTCGGACAGGGAGCCCCTACAATGAGCAGTTCTTC. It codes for CASSPRTGSPYNEQFF.

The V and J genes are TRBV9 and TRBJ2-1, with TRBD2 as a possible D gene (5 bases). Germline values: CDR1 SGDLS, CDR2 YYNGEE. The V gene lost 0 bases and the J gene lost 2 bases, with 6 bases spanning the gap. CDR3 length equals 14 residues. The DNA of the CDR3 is TGTGCCAGCAGCGTAGCGGGGACCTACAATGAGCAGTTCTTC. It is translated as CASSVAGTYNEQFF.

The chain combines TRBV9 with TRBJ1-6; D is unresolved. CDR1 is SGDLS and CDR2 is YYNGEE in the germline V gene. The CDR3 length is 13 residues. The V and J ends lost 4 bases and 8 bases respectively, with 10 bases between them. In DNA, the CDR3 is TGTGCCAGCAGCTCCCTTCCGGATTCACCCCTCCACTTT. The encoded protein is CASSSLPDSPLHF.

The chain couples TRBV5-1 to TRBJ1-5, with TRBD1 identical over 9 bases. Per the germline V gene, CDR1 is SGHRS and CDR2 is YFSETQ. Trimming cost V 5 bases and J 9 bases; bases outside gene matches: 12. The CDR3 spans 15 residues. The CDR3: CASRPPGQGDLPQHF. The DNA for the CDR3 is TGCGCCAGCAGACCTCCGGGACAGGGTGATCTGCCCCAGCATTTT.

The CDR3 DNA sequence: TGTGCCAGCAGTGTGCAGATGAACACTGAAGCTTTCTTT. This translates into CASSVQMNTEAFF. The rearrangement joins TRBV2 to TRBJ1-1; D ambiguous. Germline V gene sequence: CDR1 SNHLY, CDR2 FYNNEI. The CDR3 sequence is 13 residues long. Between the trimmed V and J ends, which lost 4 bases and 0 bases, there was a span of 6 bases.

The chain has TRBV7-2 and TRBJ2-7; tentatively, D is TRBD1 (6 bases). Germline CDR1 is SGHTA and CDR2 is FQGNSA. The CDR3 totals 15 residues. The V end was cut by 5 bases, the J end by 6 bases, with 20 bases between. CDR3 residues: CASSPQQGITVEQYF. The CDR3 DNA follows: TGTGCCAGCAGCCCGCAACAGGGTATAACCGTCGAGCAGTACTTC.

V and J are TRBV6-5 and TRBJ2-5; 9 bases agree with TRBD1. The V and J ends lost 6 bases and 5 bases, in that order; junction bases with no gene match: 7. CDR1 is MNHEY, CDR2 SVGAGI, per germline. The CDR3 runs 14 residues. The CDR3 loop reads CASRPGQGRETQYF. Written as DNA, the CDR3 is TGTGCCAGCAGACCGGGACAGGGTAGGGAGACCCAGTACTTC.

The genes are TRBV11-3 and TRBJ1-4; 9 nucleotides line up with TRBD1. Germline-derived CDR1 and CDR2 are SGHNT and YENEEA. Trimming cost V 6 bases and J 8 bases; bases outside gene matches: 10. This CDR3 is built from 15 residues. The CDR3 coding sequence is TGTGCCAGCAGTTGGGGACAGGGAAAAAGGGAAAAACTGTTTTTT. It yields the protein CASSWGQGKREKLFF.

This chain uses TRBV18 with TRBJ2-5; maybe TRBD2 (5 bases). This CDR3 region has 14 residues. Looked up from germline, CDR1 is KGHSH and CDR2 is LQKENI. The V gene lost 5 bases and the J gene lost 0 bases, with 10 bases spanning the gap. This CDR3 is CASSSRGDQETQYF. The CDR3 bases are TGTGCCAGCTCATCCCGGGGTGACCAAGAGACCCAGTACTTC.

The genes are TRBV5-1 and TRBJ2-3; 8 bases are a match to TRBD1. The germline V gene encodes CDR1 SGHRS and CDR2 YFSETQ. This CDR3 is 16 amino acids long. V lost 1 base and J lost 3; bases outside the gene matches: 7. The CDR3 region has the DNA TGCGCCAGCAGCTTGTTGCCGACAGGGGAAACAGATACGCAGTATTTT. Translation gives CASSLLPTGETDTQYF.

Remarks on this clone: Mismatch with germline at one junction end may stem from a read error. CDR3 amino acids: CASSLAETTIF. The CDR3, as DNA: TGTGCCAGCAGCTTAGCAGAGACTACGATCTTC. This chain uses TRBV7-2 with TRBJ2-1; D is perhaps TRBD2 (5 bases). The CDR3 loop spans 11 amino acids. Germline V lookup: CDR1 SGHTA, CDR2 FQGNSA.

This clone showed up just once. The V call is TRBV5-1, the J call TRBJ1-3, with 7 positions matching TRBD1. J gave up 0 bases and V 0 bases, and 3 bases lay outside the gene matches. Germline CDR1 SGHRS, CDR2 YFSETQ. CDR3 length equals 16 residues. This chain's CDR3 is CASSLVGQSSGNTIYF. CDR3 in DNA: TGCGCCAGCAGCTTGGTGGGACAGAGCTCTGGAAACACCATATATTTT.

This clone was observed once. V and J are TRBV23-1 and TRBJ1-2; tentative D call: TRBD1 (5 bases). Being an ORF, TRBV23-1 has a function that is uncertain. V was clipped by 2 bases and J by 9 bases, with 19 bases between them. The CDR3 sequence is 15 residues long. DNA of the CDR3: TGCGCCAGCAGTCAAGTACAGGTGGGCACTCCAAGCTACACCTTC. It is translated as CASSQVQVGTPSYTF.

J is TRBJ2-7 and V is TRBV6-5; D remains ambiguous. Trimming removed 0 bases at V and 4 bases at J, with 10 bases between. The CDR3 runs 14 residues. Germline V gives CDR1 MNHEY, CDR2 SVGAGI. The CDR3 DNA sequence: TGTGCCAGCAGTTACTCGCAGTATCGATACGAGCAGTACTTC. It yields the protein CASSYSQYRYEQYF.

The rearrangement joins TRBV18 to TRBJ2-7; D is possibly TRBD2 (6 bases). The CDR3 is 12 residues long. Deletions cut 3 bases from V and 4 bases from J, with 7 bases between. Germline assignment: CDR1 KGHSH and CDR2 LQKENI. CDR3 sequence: CASSPEGYEQYF. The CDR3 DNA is TGTGCCAGCTCACCGGAGGGGTACGAGCAGTACTTC. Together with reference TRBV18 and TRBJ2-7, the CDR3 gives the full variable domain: NAGVMQNPRHLVRRRGQEARLRCSPMKGHSHVYWYRQLPEEGLKFMVYLQKENIIDESGMPKERFSAEFPKEGPSILRIQQVVRGDSAAYFCASSPEGYEQYFGPGTRLTVT.

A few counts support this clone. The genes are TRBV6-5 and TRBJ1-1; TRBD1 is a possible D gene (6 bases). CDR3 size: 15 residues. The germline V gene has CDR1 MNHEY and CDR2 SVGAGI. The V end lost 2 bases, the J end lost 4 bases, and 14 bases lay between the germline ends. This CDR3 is CASSYTGRVGTEAFF. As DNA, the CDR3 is TGTGCCAGCAGTTACACAGGGAGGGTAGGCACTGAAGCTTTCTTT.